This T cell receptor (beta chain) originates from a study of spatial heterogeneity in lung cancer. Study overall: An average of more than ten raw reads was observed per unique TCR and UMI combination.

This clonotype was counted at least ten times. This CDR3 has 15 amino acids. With 4 bases removed from V and 1 base from J, the gap between germline ends came to 13 bases. The germline V gene has CDR1 LGHDT and CDR2 YNNKEL (reference sequence). Using its own MiXCR run on the 5' RACE reads, TCRdb lists one record per CDR3 protein. The sample lists approximately 2,500 distinct CDR3 sequences, 6.5% to 8.5% seen once, with 22% in the top ten. The time point: sample taken at primary tumor resection. Sequencing covered unsorted whole RNA taken from tumor, nontumor lung or frozen PBMC. This sequence joins TRBV3-1 and TRBJ2-5; the D gene is possibly TRBD1 (6 bases). The source is a male donor with early-stage non-small cell lung cancer. The source material was normal lung tissue next to the tumor, sampled at surgery. Here the CDR3 DNA reads TGTGCCAGCAGCCTGAGCCGGGACATCCAAGAGACCCAGTACTTC. Amino acids: CASSLSRDIQETQYF.